This T cell receptor (beta chain) was sequenced for a study of response to subunit inactivated influenza vaccine. V was shortened by 0 bases and J by 0 bases, with 8 bases between the two germline ends. Germline lookup yields CDR1 SGHDN and CDR2 FVKESK. The CDR3 is 15 amino acids. Each CDR3 protein is one row after TCRdb ran MiXCR on the RT-PCR reads. The sample carries 550,000 to 800,000 distinct CDR3 sequences, 15% to 19% recorded once. This clonotype was counted ten times or more. Its antigen is not known. General study results and limits: Authors proposed each seasonal influenza vaccination draws in few new T cells.

The sequence derives from a man aged 50-60 years who received an inactivated influenza vaccine. The V gene is TRBV14, the J gene TRBJ1-2; tentatively, D is TRBD1 (5 bases). The sequenced sample was PBMCs from blood, obtained less than 13 days after vaccination. The CDR3 DNA is TGTGCCAGCAGCCAAGAGGGGGGAGCTAACTATGGCTACACCTTC. Protein: CASSQEGGANYGYTF.